The source of this T cell receptor (beta chain) is a study of metastatic and nonmetastatic thyroid tumors. Ten or more counts support this clone. From the PCR reads, TCRdb re-called clones with MiXCR. This sample has 15,000 to 20,000 clones, with around 14% found just once. Until they underwent thyroid surgery, no patient had received any treatment. Looked up from germline, CDR1 is SGHAT and CDR2 is FQDESV (reference sequence). Trimming cost V 5 bases and J 2 bases; bases outside gene matches: 12. The CDR3 is 17 residues long. Sequencing was carried out using blood. J is TRBJ1-1 and V is TRBV11-1, with 9 bases that match TRBD1. The sequence came from a female donor with papillary thyroid cancer or a benign thyroid nodule (not recorded which). Some clones in this sample may be carry-over from other donors' samples. As DNA, the CDR3 is TGTGCCAGCAGCCTAAGCTCCTACAGGGGGCGCAACACTGAAGCTTTCTTT. This gives the protein CASSLSSYRGRNTEAFF.